This T cell receptor beta chain was obtained from a study of OX40 agonist ivuxolimab in advanced cancers. Study-level background: The study gave patients intravenous ivuxolimab at 0.01 to 10 mg/kg every 2 weeks.

Measured with immunoSEQ multiplex PCR; TCRdb has only the in-frame clones, and not every one. There are 20,000 to 25,000 clones in the sample; 84% occur only once, and more than 50% lies in the top ten. Study outcomes and limitations: Some nonresponders likewise displayed low normalized T-cell clonal expansion. CD4+ and CD8+ blood T cells expanded clonally by week 6 at 0.1 to 3.0 mg/kg.

Looked up from germline, CDR1 is LGHNA and CDR2 is YSLEER. The CDR3 sequence is 15 residues long. Trimming removed 4 bases at V and 5 bases at J, with 15 bases between. A remark on this clone: Its antigen is not identified.

Sequences were derived from CD4+ or CD8+ T cells sorted from blood, sampled in a trial of the OX40 agonist ivuxolimab. J is TRBJ2-4 and V is TRBV4-3; TRBD1 or TRBD2 may be the D gene (6 bases each). This clonotype was sampled from an adult with an advanced solid tumor such as melanoma, head and neck, liver or kidney cancer. CDR3 amino acids: CASSLEVGGQNIQYF. CDR3 nucleotides: TGCGCCAGCAGCCTAGAAGTGGGGGGCCAAAACATTCAGTACTTC.